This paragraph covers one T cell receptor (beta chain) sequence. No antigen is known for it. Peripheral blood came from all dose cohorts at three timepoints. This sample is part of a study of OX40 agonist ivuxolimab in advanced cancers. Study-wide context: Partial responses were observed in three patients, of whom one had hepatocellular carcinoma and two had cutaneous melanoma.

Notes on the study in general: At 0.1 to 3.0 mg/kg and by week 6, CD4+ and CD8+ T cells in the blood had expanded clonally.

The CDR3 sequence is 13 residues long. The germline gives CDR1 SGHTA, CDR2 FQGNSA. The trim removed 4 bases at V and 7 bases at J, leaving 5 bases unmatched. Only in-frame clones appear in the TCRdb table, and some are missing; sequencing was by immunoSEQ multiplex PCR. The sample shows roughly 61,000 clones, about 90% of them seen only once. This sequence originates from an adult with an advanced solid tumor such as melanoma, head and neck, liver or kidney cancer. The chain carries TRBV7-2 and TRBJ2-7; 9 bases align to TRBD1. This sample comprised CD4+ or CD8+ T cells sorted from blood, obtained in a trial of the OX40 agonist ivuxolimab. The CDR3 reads CASSSGQGEEQYF. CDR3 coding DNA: TGTGCCAGCAGCTCGGGACAGGGTGAAGAGCAGTACTTC.